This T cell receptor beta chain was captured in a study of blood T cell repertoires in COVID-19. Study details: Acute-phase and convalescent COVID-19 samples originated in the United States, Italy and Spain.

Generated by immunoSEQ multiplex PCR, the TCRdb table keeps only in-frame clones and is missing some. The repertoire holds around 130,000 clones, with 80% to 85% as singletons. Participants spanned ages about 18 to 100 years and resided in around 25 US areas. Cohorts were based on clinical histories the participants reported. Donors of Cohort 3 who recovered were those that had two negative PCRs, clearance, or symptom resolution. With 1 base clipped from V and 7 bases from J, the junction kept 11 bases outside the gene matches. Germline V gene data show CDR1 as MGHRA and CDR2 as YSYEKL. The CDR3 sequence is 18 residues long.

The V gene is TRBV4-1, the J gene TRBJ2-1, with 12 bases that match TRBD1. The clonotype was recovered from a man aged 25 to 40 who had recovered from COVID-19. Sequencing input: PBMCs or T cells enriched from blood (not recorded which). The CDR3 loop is CASSQGGQGASGRNEQFF. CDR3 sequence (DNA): TGCGCCAGCAGCCAAGGGGGACAGGGGGCATCAGGTCGGAATGAGCAGTTCTTC.